The 11 T cell receptor beta chains reported below all come from one sample, sequenced in a study of shared clonotypes between healthy human individuals. Libraries were prepared by immunoSEQ multiplex PCR; TCRdb keeps only in-frame clonotypes and omits some of them. The sample has fewer than 400,000 clones, around 67% seen once; the top ten hold 10%. The sequenced material came from memory CD4+ T cells sorted from blood. This sample's subset: CD45RA-negative fraction. These receptors were taken from a man aged 30-40 years in good health.

The genes are TRBV28 and TRBJ1-4; D is unresolved. V was pared by 3 bases and J by 1 base, with 12 bases between. CDR3 length: 16 amino acids. CDR1 and CDR2 (germline): MDHEN, SYDVKM. CDR3 nucleotide sequence: TGTGCCAGCAGTTTTTTCTCGGTGGTAACTAATGAAAAACTGTTTTTT. Protein sequence: CASSFFSVVTNEKLFF.

This clone occurred a few times. V is TRBV5-5 and J is TRBJ1-2, with a weak D call TRBD1 (5 bases). This CDR3 has 15 residues. Trimming cost V 0 bases and J 3 bases, with 12 bases left between them. Per the germline V gene, CDR1 is SGHKS and CDR2 is YYEKEE (reference sequence). The CDR3 sequence is CASSLEAARDYGYTF. The DNA of the CDR3 is TGTGCCAGCAGCTTGGAAGCCGCCAGGGACTATGGCTACACCTTC.

The chain is built from TRBV5-1 and TRBJ2-3, with D perhaps assigned TRBD1 or TRBD2 (5 bases each). V lost 1 base, J lost 1 base, and 10 bases lay in between. The V gene's germline CDR1 is SGHRS and CDR2 YFSETQ. There are 15 residues in the CDR3. The CDR3 loop reads CASSLRDVGTDTQYF. The CDR3 DNA reads as TGCGCCAGCAGCTTGCGGGACGTTGGCACAGATACGCAGTATTTT.

CDR3 coding DNA: TGCGCCAGCAGCCCCGGGGGCAGGGTTTGGTTTCCGGAGACCCAGTACTTC. Its translation: CASSPGGRVWFPETQYF. The chain couples TRBV5-1 to TRBJ2-5; D may match TRBD1 or TRBD2 (6 bases each). Germline CDR1 is SGHRS and CDR2 is YFSETQ. The CDR3 spans 17 residues. V was pared by 4 bases and J by 5 bases, with 24 bases between. Combining the CDR3 with reference TRBV5-1 and TRBJ2-5 gives the whole variable domain KAGVTQTPRYLIKTRGQQVTLSCSPISGHRSVSWYQQTPGQGLQFLFEYFSETQRNKGNFPGRFSGRQFSNSRSEMNVSTLELGDSALYLCASSPGGRVWFPETQYFGPGTRLLVL.

This clone was detected a few times. This chain joins TRBV6-6 and TRBJ1-1; tentatively, D is TRBD1 (5 bases). Germline values: CDR1 MNHNY, CDR2 SVGAGI (reference sequence). Between the trimmed V and J ends, which lost 3 bases and 5 bases, there was a span of 16 bases. This CDR3 contains 15 residues. CDR3 bases: TGTGCCAGCAGTTATGGGGGACCCCCACCGACTGAAGCTTTCTTT. It codes for CASSYGGPPPTEAFF.

This clone was counted a few times. V is TRBV19 and J is TRBJ2-7; tentative D call: TRBD1 (5 bases). Germline values: CDR1 LNHDA, CDR2 SQIVND (reference sequence). This CDR3 is built from 15 residues. The V end lost 3 bases, the J end lost 2 bases, and 14 bases lay between the germline ends. For the CDR3, the DNA is TGTGCCAGTAGTATTGGGGCAGAGCCCACCTACGAGCAGTACTTC. Translated, it gives CASSIGAEPTYEQYF.

The rearrangement uses TRBV5-1 and TRBJ2-7; 7 positions match TRBD1. J gave up 5 bases and V 3 bases, and 11 bases lay outside the gene matches. This CDR3 is built from 15 residues. The germline V gene encodes CDR1 SGHRS and CDR2 YFSETQ. CDR3 loop: CASSSTGTASNEQYF. DNA for the CDR3: TGCGCCAGCAGCTCCACCGGGACAGCCTCGAACGAGCAGTACTTC.

The rearrangement joins TRBV7-6 to TRBJ2-2, with D tentatively TRBD1 (7 bases). Germline V gene sequence: CDR1 SGHVS, CDR2 FNYEAQ. The germline V and J ends were trimmed by 5 bases and 5 bases, with 12 bases remaining between them. This CDR3 is 14 amino acids long. The chain's CDR3 is CASSQGGETGELFF. CDR3 in DNA: TGTGCCAGCAGCCAGGGGGGAGAGACCGGGGAGCTGTTTTTT.

The sample holds a few counts of this clone. The chain joins TRBV5-1 to TRBJ1-1, with 7 bases lining up with TRBD1. Germline CDR1 SGHRS, CDR2 YFSETQ. The CDR3 is made up of 13 amino acids. J was trimmed by 2 bases and V by 4 bases; bases with no gene match: 2. The CDR3 loop is CASSRDSNTEAFF. DNA of the CDR3: TGCGCCAGCAGCCGGGACAGCAACACTGAAGCTTTCTTT.

The gene calls are TRBV6-1 and TRBJ2-1; D is possibly TRBD2 (5 bases). The CDR3 consists of 15 residues. Trimming cost V 4 bases and J 2 bases, with 12 bases left between them. Germline V gene sequence: CDR1 MNHNS, CDR2 SASEGT. Here the CDR3 DNA reads TGTGCCAGCAGTGTGCGGGCAAGGGCCTACAATGAGCAGTTCTTC. Protein sequence: CASSVRARAYNEQFF.

The chain carries TRBV18 and TRBJ1-1; D gene unclear. The CDR3 loop spans 15 amino acids. V gave up 0 bases and J gave up 0 bases, with 8 bases separating them. Germline V gene lookup returns CDR1 KGHSH and CDR2 LQKENI. Here the CDR3 reads CASSPPEKLNTEAFF. The DNA for the CDR3 is TGTGCCAGCTCACCACCGGAGAAATTGAACACTGAAGCTTTCTTT.